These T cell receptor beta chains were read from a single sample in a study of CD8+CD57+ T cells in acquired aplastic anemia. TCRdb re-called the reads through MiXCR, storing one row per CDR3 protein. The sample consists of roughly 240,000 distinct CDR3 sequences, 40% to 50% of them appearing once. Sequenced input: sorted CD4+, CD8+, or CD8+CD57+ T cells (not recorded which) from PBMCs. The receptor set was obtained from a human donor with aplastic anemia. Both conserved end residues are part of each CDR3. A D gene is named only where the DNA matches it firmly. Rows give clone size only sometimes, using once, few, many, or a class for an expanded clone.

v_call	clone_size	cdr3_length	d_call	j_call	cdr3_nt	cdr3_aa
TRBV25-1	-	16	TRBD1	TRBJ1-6	TGTGCCAGCAGATGGACCCGGGACAGGGGGCAATCACCCCTCCACTTT	CASRWTRDRGQSPLHF
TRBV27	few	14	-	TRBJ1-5	TGTGCCAGCAGTGCCGGGCAGGGGAATCAGCCCCAGCATTTT	CASSAGQGNQPQHF
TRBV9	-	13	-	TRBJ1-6	TGTGCCAGCAGTAGGGGAGGGAATTCACCCCTCCACTTT	CASSRGGNSPLHF
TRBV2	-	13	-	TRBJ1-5	TGTGCCGCCTCCGGCTCCGACAATCAGCCCCAACATTTT	CAASGSDNQPQHF
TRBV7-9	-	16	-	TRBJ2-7	TGTGCCAGCAGCTTAACCCACCCCCCCCCAACCTACGAGCAGTACTTC	CASSLTHPPPTYEQYF
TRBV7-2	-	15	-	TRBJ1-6	TGTGCCAGCAGCTCCAGTGCGGTTTACAATTCACCCCTCCACTTT	CASSSSAVYNSPLHF
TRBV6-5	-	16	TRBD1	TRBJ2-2	TGTGCCAGCACCAAGGGGGCTAGCACGTACCCCGGGGAGCTGTTTTTT	CASTKGASTYPGELFF
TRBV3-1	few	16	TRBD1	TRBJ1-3	TGTGCCAGCAGCCAAGTAGGGACAGGGCCTGGAAACACCATATATTTT	CASSQVGTGPGNTIYF
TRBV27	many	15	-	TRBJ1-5	TGTGCCAGCAGTCCTCGAGGCAGGGACAATCAGCCCCAGCATTTT	CASSPRGRDNQPQHF
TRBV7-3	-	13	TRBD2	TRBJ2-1	TGTGCCAGCAGTTTTGGACTAGGGAATGAGCAGTTCTTC	CASSFGLGNEQFF
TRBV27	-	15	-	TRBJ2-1	TGTGCCAGCGGAACGCTTCGCGAATCCTACGATGAGCAGTTCTTC	CASGTLRESYDEQFF
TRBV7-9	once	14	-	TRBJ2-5	TGTGCCAGCAGCCGTACAGGCCACCAAGAGACCCAGTACTTC	CASSRTGHQETQYF
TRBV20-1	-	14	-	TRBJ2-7	TGCAGTGCTAGCTCAGGGTCAGAACCTCCCGAGCAGTACTTC	CSASSGSEPPEQYF
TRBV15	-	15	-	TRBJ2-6	TGTGCCACCAGCCCGCCAAATAGGGGGGCCAACGTCCTGACTTTC	CATSPPNRGANVLTF
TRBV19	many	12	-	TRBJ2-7	TGTGCCAGTAGTATAGGAAAGGACGAGCAGTACTTC	CASSIGKDEQYF
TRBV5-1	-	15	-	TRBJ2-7	TGCGCCAGCAGCCAGAGAGGACTTAGCTCCTACGAGCAGTACTTC	CASSQRGLSSYEQYF
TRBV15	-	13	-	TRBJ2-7	TGTGCCACCAGCAGTAACGGGCCCTACGAGCAGTACTTC	CATSSNGPYEQYF
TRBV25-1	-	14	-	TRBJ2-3	TGTGCCAGCAGTGACGGGGCAGGGGGGGATACGCAGTATTTT	CASSDGAGGDTQYF
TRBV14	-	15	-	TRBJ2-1	TGTGCCAGCAGCCTCCCGGGCCTGCGCAACAATGAGCAGTTCTTC	CASSLPGLRNNEQFF
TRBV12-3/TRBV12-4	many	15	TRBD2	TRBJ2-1	TGTGCCAGCCGCCAAAGCGGGAGTACCTACAATGAGCGGTTCTTC	CASRQSGSTYNERFF
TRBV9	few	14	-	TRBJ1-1	TGTGCCAGCAGCGCCAGACAGTTGAACACTGAAGCTTTCTTT	CASSARQLNTEAFF
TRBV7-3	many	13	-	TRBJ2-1	TGTGCCAGCAGCTCGACGCATTACAATGAGCAGTTCTTC	CASSSTHYNEQFF
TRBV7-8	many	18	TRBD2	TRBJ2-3	TGTGCCAGCAGCTTAGCTCGTGCCAGCGGGGGGGCCCCAGATACGCAGTATTTT	CASSLARASGGAPDTQYF
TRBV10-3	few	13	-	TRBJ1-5	TGTGCCATCACCTCGGACTCCAATCAGCCCCAGCATTTT	CAITSDSNQPQHF
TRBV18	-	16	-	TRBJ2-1	TGTGCCAGCTCACCACGTTGGGCTTCGTCCTACAATGAGCAGTTCTTC	CASSPRWASSYNEQFF
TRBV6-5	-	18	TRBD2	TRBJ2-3	TGTGCCAGCAGTTACTCGTTCCCGGGGGGGTCCAGCACAGATACGCAGTATTTT	CASSYSFPGGSSTDTQYF
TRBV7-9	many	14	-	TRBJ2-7	TGTGCCAGCAGTTTGGGGTCGCGGACCTACGAGCAGTACTTC	CASSLGSRTYEQYF
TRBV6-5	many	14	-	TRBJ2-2	TGTGCCAGCAGTTACCTTGATCGCACCGGGGAGCTGTTTTTT	CASSYLDRTGELFF
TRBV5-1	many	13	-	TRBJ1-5	TGCGCCAGCAGCCTCAGGGGACTTCAGCCCCAGCATTTT	CASSLRGLQPQHF
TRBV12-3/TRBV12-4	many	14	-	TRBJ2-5	TGTGCCAGCAGACCCACAGCCTTCTGGGAGACCCAGTACTTC	CASRPTAFWETQYF
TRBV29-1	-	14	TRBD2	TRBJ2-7	TGCAGCGTTGAGTCTAGCGGGACTTACTACGAGCAGTACTTC	CSVESSGTYYEQYF
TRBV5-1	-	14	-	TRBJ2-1	TGCGCCAGCAGCTTGGGCCCCAGATACAATGAGCAGTTCTTC	CASSLGPRYNEQFF
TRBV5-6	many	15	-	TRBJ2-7	TGTGCCAGCAGCTTGGGGGTCGGCTCCTCCTACGAGCAGTACTTC	CASSLGVGSSYEQYF
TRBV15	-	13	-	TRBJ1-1	TGTGCCACCAGCAGAGACTCGAACACTGAAGCTTTCTTT	CATSRDSNTEAFF
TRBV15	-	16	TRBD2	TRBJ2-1	TGTGCCACCAGCAGAGTACTAGCGGAGCCGTACAATGAGCAGTTCTTC	CATSRVLAEPYNEQFF
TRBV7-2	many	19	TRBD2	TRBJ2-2	TGTGCCAGCAGCCTAATTGGGACTAGCGGGAGTCGTATCCCCGGGGAGCTGTTTTTT	CASSLIGTSGSRIPGELFF
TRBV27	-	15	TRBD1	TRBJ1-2	TGTGCCAGCAGTCTCGGGACAGGTATCAACTATGGCTACACCTTC	CASSLGTGINYGYTF
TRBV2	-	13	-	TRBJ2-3	TGTGCCAGCAGGAAGGGGAGTACAGATACGCAGTATTTT	CASRKGSTDTQYF
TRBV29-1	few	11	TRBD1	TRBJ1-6	TGCAGCGGACAGGGTGGGTCACCCCTCCACTTT	CSGQGGSPLHF
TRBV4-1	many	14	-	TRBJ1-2	TGCGCCAGCGGAGGACAGAGCCCTTTTTATGGCTACACCTTC	CASGGQSPFYGYTF
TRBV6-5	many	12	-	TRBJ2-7	TGTGCCGCAGGCCCGATCTCCTACGAGCAGTACTTC	CAAGPISYEQYF
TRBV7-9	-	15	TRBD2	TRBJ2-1	TGTGCCAGCAGCTCGACTAGCGGGGGGTACAATGAGCAGTTCTTC	CASSSTSGGYNEQFF
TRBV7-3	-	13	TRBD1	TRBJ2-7	TGTGCCAGCAGTTTGACAGGGGAGTACGAGCAGTACTTC	CASSLTGEYEQYF
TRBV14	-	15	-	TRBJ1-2	TGTGCCAGCAGCCAAGTCGGACAAGCTAACTATGGCTACACCTTC	CASSQVGQANYGYTF
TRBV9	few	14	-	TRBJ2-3	TGTGCCAGCAGCGTAGATAACAGGGCAGATACGCAGTATTTT	CASSVDNRADTQYF
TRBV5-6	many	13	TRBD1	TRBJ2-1	TGTGCCAGCAGCGCGACAGGGGTTGGTGAGCAGTTCTTC	CASSATGVGEQFF
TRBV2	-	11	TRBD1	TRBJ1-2	TGTGCCAGCCACAGGGGGTATGGCTACACCTTC	CASHRGYGYTF
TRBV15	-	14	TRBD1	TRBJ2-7	TGTGCCACCAGCAGGCTGGGACAGGGTGACGAGCAGTACTTC	CATSRLGQGDEQYF
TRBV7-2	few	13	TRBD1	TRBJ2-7	TGTGCCAGCAGTTCGGACAGGGGCTACGAGCAGTACTTC	CASSSDRGYEQYF
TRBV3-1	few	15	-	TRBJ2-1	TGTGCCAGCAGCCAAGATCATGGTCAGGATAATGAGCAGTTCTTC	CASSQDHGQDNEQFF
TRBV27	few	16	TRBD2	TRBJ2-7	TGTGCCAGCAGTCTAACTGGACTAGCGTTACCATACGAGCAGTACTTC	CASSLTGLALPYEQYF
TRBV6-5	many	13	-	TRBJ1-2	TGTGCCAGCAGTTTCAGTCAGCTCTATGGCTACACCTTC	CASSFSQLYGYTF
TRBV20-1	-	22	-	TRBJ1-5	-	CSARPTSGTNLRAVLRAGHQHF
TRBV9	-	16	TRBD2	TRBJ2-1	TGTGCCAGCAGCCATGGAACTAGCGGGAGGCCCTATGAGCAGTTCTTC	CASSHGTSGRPYEQFF
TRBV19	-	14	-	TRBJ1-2	TGTGCCGGTAGTATTCAGGGATATGACTATGTCTACACCTTC	CAGSIQGYDYVYTF